This T cell receptor beta chain stems from a study of Graves' ophthalmopathy and Graves' hyperthyroidism. Study results and caveats: Among thyroid clonotypes expanded above 0.001 frequency, most also appeared in blood.

Scientists amplified the TCR beta CDR3 regions from RNA transcripts. HTBI primers were used in a first-round RT-PCR, which preceded a second-round multiplex PCR. TCRdb passed the multiplex PCR reads through MiXCR, listing each CDR3 protein once. The top ten hold around 42% of the sample, which has 13,000 to 15,000 distinct CDR3 sequences, approximately 48% seen once. Excluded were patients with other autoimmune diseases, uncontrolled infections, pregnancy or lactation. There are many counts of this clonotype. Its cognate antigen is unknown. The TCR was taken from a woman in her 30s with Graves' ophthalmopathy. Material for sequencing was peripheral blood.

The CDR3 sequence is CATSDRLRSQEYNEQFF. In nucleotides, the CDR3 is TGTGCCACCAGTGATCGATTGCGTAGCCAGGAATACAATGAGCAGTTCTTC. The chain combines TRBV24-1 with TRBJ2-1; no reliable D call. The germline CDR1 and CDR2 sequences are KGHDR and SFDVKD. V dropped 3 bases and J dropped 4 bases, with 18 bases sitting between them. The CDR3 sequence is 17 residues long.